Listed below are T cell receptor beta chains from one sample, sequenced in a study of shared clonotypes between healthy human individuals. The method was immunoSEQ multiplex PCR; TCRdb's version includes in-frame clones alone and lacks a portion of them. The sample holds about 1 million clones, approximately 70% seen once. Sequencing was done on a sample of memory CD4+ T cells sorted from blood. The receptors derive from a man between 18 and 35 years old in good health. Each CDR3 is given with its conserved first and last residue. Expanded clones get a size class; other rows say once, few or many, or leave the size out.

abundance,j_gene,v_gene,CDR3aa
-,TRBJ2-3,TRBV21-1,CASSPYRDTQYF
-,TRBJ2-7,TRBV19,CASGQFYEQYF
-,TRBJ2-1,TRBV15,CATSRGEGNEQFF
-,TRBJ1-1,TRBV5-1,CASFRGGTNTEAFF
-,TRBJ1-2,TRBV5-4,CASRRDSSNYGYTF
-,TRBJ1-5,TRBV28,CASSSAGSNQPQHF
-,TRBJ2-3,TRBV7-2,CASSLGGQGIWRRTDTQYF
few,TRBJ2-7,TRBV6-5,CASSRRLAGGYEQYF
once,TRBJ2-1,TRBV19,CASSRGPRWGLADPYVYNEQFF
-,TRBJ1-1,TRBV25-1,CASKRDLNTEAFF
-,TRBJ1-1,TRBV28,CASQPRGSGVNTEAFF
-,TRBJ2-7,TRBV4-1,CASSPGTARYEQYF
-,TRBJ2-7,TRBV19,CASTEDRGCSYEQYF
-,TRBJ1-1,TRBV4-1,CASSQDRRGRGRTEAFF
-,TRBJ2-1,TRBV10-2,CASRRNEQFF
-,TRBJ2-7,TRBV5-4,CASSRQGSAYEQYF
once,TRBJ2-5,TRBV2,CASSPGLAGQTQYF
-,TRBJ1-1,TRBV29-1,CSVVVGQGTEAFF
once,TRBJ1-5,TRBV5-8,CASTTKERGLQPQHF
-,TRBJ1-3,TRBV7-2,CASRPGTSGNTIYF
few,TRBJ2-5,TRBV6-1,CASSWSRGQETQYF
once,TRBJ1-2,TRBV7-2,CASSLVQGRDGYTF
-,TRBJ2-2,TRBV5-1,CASSSEGTGELFF
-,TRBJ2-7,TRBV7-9,CASSHLERDRVSYEQYF
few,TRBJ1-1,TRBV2,CASSPDRLNTEAFF
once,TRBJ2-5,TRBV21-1,CASSKDRVAETQYF
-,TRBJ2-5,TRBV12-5,CASGLQGGETQYF
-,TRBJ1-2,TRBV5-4,CASFSQVTSSYGYTF
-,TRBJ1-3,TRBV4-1,CASSQGTGSVSGNTIYF
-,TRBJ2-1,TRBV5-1,CASSPAASRYNEQFF
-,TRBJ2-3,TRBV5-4,CASSGALLAGGVGDTQYF
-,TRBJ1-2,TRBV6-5,CASSYSGAGDGYTF
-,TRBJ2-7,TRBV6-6,CASSYMKGVYEQYF
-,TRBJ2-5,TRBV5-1,CASSLDSGRETQYF
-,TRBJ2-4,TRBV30,CAWSVKPRGKNIQYF
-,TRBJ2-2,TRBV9,CASSVRSSGRRGNTGELFF
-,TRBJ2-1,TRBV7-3,CASSLNGGGNYNEQFF
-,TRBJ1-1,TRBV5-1,CASSGQGIGTEAFF
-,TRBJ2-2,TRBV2,CASSEVEATGELFF
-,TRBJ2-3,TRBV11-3,CASSADRADTQYF
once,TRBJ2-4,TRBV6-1,CASSEVRQKIKNIQYF
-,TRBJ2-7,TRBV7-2,CASSPGIYEQYF
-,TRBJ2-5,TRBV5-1,CASSLRPGPQETQYF
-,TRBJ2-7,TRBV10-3,CAAGTYEQYF
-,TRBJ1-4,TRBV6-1,CASSPRGEKLFF
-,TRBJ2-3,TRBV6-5,CASSYSQGPWDTQYF
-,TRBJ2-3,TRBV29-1,CSVEDPDTQYF
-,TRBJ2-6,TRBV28,CASSLTKSSGANVLTF
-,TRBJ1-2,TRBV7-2,CASSGTQGDGYTF
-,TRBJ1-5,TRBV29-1,CSVGEGRSNQPQHF
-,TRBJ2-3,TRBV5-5,CASSPGGGATDTQYF
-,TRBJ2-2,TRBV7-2,CASSTRQGAGELFF
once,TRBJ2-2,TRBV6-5,CASSYRVTTGELFF
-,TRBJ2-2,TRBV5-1,CASSLSLTNTGELFF
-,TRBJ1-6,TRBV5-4,CASSPQEGAGNSPLHF
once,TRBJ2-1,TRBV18,CASSPVTGGYEQFF
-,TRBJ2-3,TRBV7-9,CASSTRDLITDTQYF
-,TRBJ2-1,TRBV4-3,CASSQDAGGGSSYNEQFF
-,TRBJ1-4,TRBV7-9,CASSFWTGGREKLFF